Listed below are T cell receptor beta chains from one sample, sequenced in a study of blood T cells in healthy people across ages. MiXCR was run by TCRdb on the 5' RACE reads, yielding one entry per CDR3 protein. The sample lists 1.5 million to 1.8 million distinct CDR3 sequences, under 55% occurring once. The sequenced material came from blood. All receptors derive from a woman between 18 and 29 years old in good health. Both conserved end residues are part of each CDR3. D genes are given only for firm matches. Clone size is not always given. Where it is, it says once, few, many or a class for expanded clones.

v_gene	d_gene	j_gene	abundance	CDR3nt	CDR3aa
TRBV29-1	NA	TRBJ1-1	NA	TGCAGCGTTGTCCGACTCTCGAACGCTGAAGCTTTCTTT	CSVVRLSNAEAFF
TRBV12-3/TRBV12-4	NA	TRBJ1-3	NA	TGTGCCAGCAGTAGCCGGGACTTTATTGGAAACACCATATATTTT	CASSSRDFIGNTIYF
TRBV20-1	NA	TRBJ2-1	NA	TGCAGTGCGACATCCGGGCTTGGGAATGAGCAGTTCTTC	CSATSGLGNEQFF
TRBV24-1	NA	TRBJ2-7	NA	TGTGCCACCAGTGATTGGGGACTCTACAATGAGCAGTACTTC	CATSDWGLYNEQYF
TRBV10-3	TRBD2	TRBJ2-1	NA	TGTGCTATCAGTGAGTCGATTGGTGGGACTAGCGGGAGTTATCGGCATGAGCAGTTCTTC	CAISESIGGTSGSYRHEQFF
TRBV7-9	TRBD1	TRBJ1-1	NA	TGTGCCAGCAGCATACATAGGGGGCAAACTGAAGCTTTCTTT	CASSIHRGQTEAFF
TRBV20-1	TRBD2	TRBJ2-3	NA	TGCAGTGCTAGGCGCCTAGCGGGGGCTACGCAGTATTTT	CSARRLAGATQYF
TRBV6-2/TRBV6-3	NA	TRBJ2-3	NA	TGTGCCAGCAGTACGACGGATGATAGCACAGATACGCAGTATTTT	CASSTTDDSTDTQYF
TRBV13	TRBD2	TRBJ2-1	few	TGTGCCAGCAGCCCAGGTGTTAGCGGGGTTTACAATGAGCAGTTCTTC	CASSPGVSGVYNEQFF
TRBV7-2	NA	TRBJ2-1	NA	TGTGCCAGCAGGGGCGCGACTGAGCAGTTCTTC	CASRGATEQFF
TRBV5-6	NA	TRBJ2-3	few	TGTGCCAGCAGCTCCCCTGGGGGAGCAGATACGCAGTATTTT	CASSSPGGADTQYF
TRBV16	NA	TRBJ2-1	NA	TGTGCCAGCAGCCTAAGGGCAGGGGCGTGGAAGGAGCAGTTCTTC	CASSLRAGAWKEQFF
TRBV5-1	NA	TRBJ2-5	NA	TGCGCCAGCAGCTTGCTCCCTAAGGCGAACAATGAGCAGTACTTC	CASSLLPKANNEQYF
TRBV15	NA	TRBJ2-3	NA	TGTGCCACCAGCAGAGATCCAGGGGCCGGCACAGATACGCAGTATTTT	CATSRDPGAGTDTQYF
TRBV30	NA	TRBJ2-2	once	TGTGCCTGGAACGGGAGAACACCCGGGGAGCTGTTTTTT	CAWNGRTPGELFF
TRBV21-1	NA	TRBJ2-4	NA	TGTGCCAGCAGCAACACGGGAGGGGTCAAAAACATTCAGTACTTC	CASSNTGGVKNIQYF
TRBV7-2	TRBD2	TRBJ2-1	few	TGTGCCAGCAGCCCCTCTAGCGGCTTATACAATGAGCAGTTCTTC	CASSPSSGLYNEQFF
TRBV2	TRBD2	TRBJ2-1	few	TGTGCCAGCAGCGGACTGGCGGGGGATGAGCAGTTCTTC	CASSGLAGDEQFF
TRBV6-6	NA	TRBJ2-7	NA	TGTGCCAGCAGATCAAATAGCGACTCCTACAATGAGCAGTACTTC	CASRSNSDSYNEQYF
TRBV7-2	NA	TRBJ2-2	NA	TGTGCCAGCAGCCCCGCTTGGGTACGAAAAACCGGGGAGCTGTTTTTT	CASSPAWVRKTGELFF
TRBV20-1	NA	TRBJ2-7	few	TGCAGTGCTAGAAATGTGCGGACCTACGAGCAGTACTTC	CSARNVRTYEQYF
TRBV12-3/TRBV12-4	NA	TRBJ2-7	NA	TGTGCCAGCAGTTTAGCGGGAGACATCTACGAGCGGTACTTC	CASSLAGDIYERYF
TRBV6-5	NA	TRBJ1-4	few	TGTGCCAGCAGTTACTCTCAGTCAAATGAAAAACTGTTTTTT	CASSYSQSNEKLFF
TRBV5-5	NA	TRBJ1-1	NA	TGTGCCAGCGGTCCTTGGGGGACTGAAGCTTTCTTT	CASGPWGTEAFF
TRBV4-1	NA	TRBJ2-3	few	TGCGCCAGCAGCCAAGTTGGAAGGAGCCACCCCACAGATACGCAGTATTTT	CASSQVGRSHPTDTQYF
TRBV5-1	NA	TRBJ2-5	NA	TGCGCCAGCAGCTTGGGGGGGGCTACTCAAGAGACCCAGTACTTC	CASSLGGATQETQYF
TRBV7-9	NA	TRBJ1-4	NA	TGTGCCAGCAGCTTAGGCGGCGGGGGGCGAAGTGAAAAACTGTTTTTT	CASSLGGGGRSEKLFF